The T cell receptor (beta chain) under discussion was sequenced for a study of control samples from healthy donors and cancer patients. Repertoires were generated with immunoSEQ multiplex PCR, while TCRdb's copy carries only in-frame clones and drops some. This table has some 74,000 clones, about 94% appearing once. CDR1 is SGHRS, CDR2 YFSETQ, per germline. Deletions cut 5 bases from V and 9 bases from J, with 17 bases between. CDR3 length equals 13 residues. Sequencing was carried out using blood. V and J are TRBV5-1 and TRBJ2-5; no definite D call. The TCR was taken from a woman under 40 in good health. CDR3 amino acids: CASSGSADRAQYF. The CDR3 region has the DNA TGCGCCAGCAGTGGTTCGGCTGATCGGGCCCAGTACTTC.